This T cell receptor beta chain was documented in a study of cytomegalovirus exposure and HLA in healthy donors. Study summary: Prior work identified 95 million to 120 million unique TCR beta sequences in around 170 million T cells. Overall study findings and caveats: According to an earlier analysis, most TCR beta V segments yielded productive rearrangements about 87% or about 30% of the time.

As to this clone: Its specificity is not known.

Primers included in the PCR were 60 Vbeta and 13 Jbeta primers. Generated by immunoSEQ multiplex PCR, the TCRdb table keeps only in-frame clones and is missing some. The data show 160,000 or so clones, approximately 80% seen once. V was trimmed by 6 bases and J by 4 bases, leaving 9 bases between them. The CDR3 has 12 amino acids. From germline, CDR1 is SNHLY and CDR2 FYNNEI. The sequence was collected from a middle-aged man in good health and CMV-seropositive. The sample was PBMCs. The genes are TRBV2 and TRBJ2-5; D is possibly TRBD1 (5 bases). CDR3 bases: TGTGCCAGCAGGGACATTGCAGAGACCCAGTACTTC. It encodes CASRDIAETQYF.